The 21 T cell receptor beta chains presented below share a single source sample, sequenced in a study of beta chain features in type 1 diabetes. Findings of the study overall: Type 1 diabetes patients had moderately but significantly shorter TCRB CDR3s in all four CD4+ subsets.

Expressed TCRB transcripts were sequenced, since all the RNA that had been isolated was reverse transcribed. Only in-frame clones appear in the TCRdb table, and some are missing; sequencing was by immunoSEQ multiplex PCR. The sample contains fewer than 200,000 clones, under 13% of which appear only once. No antigen is known for these receptors. Sample: central memory CD4+ T cells from blood. The receptors shown here come from a man aged 30-40 years with type 1 diabetes.

V gene TRBV5-4 combines with J gene TRBJ2-2; D possibly corresponds to TRBD2 (5 bases). The germline CDR1 and CDR2 sequences are SGHNT and YYREEE (reference sequence). V lost 0 bases to trimming and J lost 6 bases, with 12 bases between them. The CDR3 is 15 amino acids. CDR3 protein: CASSLATSFAGELFF. In DNA, the CDR3 is TGTGCCAGCAGCTTGGCCACTAGTTTCGCCGGGGAGCTGTTTTTT.

In its sample, this clone was seen a few times. CDR3 sequence (DNA): TGCGCCAGCAGCCAACCCCGGGGGGGAAGGGCAGAGACCCAGTACTTC. Its translation is CASSQPRGGRAETQYF. The chain has TRBV4-3 and TRBJ2-5; 8 bases agree with TRBD2. The germline gives CDR1 LGHNA, CDR2 YSLEER. With V trimmed by 2 bases and J by 4 bases, 9 bases remained unmatched. This CDR3 has 16 amino acids.

This clone was observed a handful of times. The chain has TRBV18 and TRBJ2-5, with a possible D match to TRBD2 (6 bases). Germline values: CDR1 KGHSH, CDR2 LQKENI. The CDR3 is 16 amino acids. V lost 2 bases and J 1 base, leaving 14 bases between the germline ends. CDR3 residues: CASSPTFGGLQETQYF. The CDR3 bases are TGTGCCAGCTCACCAACCTTTGGGGGACTCCAAGAGACCCAGTACTTC.

This rearrangement joins TRBV28 to TRBJ2-7, with D possibly TRBD2 on 6 matching bases. Trimming stripped 5 bases from V and 0 bases from J, with 14 bases between. This CDR3 has 15 residues. Per germline, CDR1 MDHEN and CDR2 SYDVKM. The CDR3 spells CASSPRGSLSYEQYF. CDR3 DNA: TGTGCCAGCAGTCCCCGGGGGAGTCTCTCCTACGAGCAGTACTTC.

This clone has more than one count but fewer than ten. The chain carries TRBV30 and TRBJ1-6; tentatively, D is TRBD1 (6 bases). This CDR3 spans 16 amino acids. Looked up from germline, CDR1 is GTSNPN and CDR2 is SVGIG (reference sequence). Trimming took 3 bases from V and 7 from J, leaving 19 bases between them. The CDR3 nucleotides read TGTGCCTGGAGCCCGTTGGGGACAATCGGGAATTCACCCCTCCACTTT. The encoded protein is CAWSPLGTIGNSPLHF. Combining the CDR3 with reference TRBV30 and TRBJ1-6 gives the whole variable domain SQTIHQWPATLVQPVGSPLSLECTVEGTSNPNLYWYRQAAGRGLQLLFYSVGIGQISSEVPQNLSASRPQDRQFILSSKKLLLSDSGFYLCAWSPLGTIGNSPLHFGNGTRLTVT.

This clone was observed many times. The chain employs TRBV20-1 and TRBJ1-5; D is unresolved. The CDR3 is made up of 11 amino acids. Germline values: CDR1 DFQATT, CDR2 SNEGSKA (reference sequence). V lost 6 bases, J lost 5 bases, and 8 bases lay in between. CDR3 coding DNA: TGCAGTGCATCCCGAGATCAGCCCCAGCATTTT. Translating it yields CSASRDQPQHF.

In its sample, this clone was seen a few times. The rearrangement uses TRBV28 and TRBJ2-5; no reliable D call. The CDR3 sequence is 12 residues long. The ends were cut back, 6 bases at V and 4 bases at J, with 9 bases in the middle. Germline V lookup: CDR1 MDHEN, CDR2 SYDVKM. Here the CDR3 reads CASRAVLETQYF. CDR3 DNA: TGTGCCAGCAGGGCTGTTCTAGAGACCCAGTACTTC.

About this clone: This same CDR3 is encoded by further DNA sequences in the sample. The chain has TRBV9 and TRBJ2-7; D is possibly TRBD1 (5 bases). CDR3 length: 14 amino acids. The V gene lost 1 base and the J gene lost 0 bases, with 8 bases spanning the gap. CDR1 and CDR2 (germline): SGDLS, YYNGEE. In DNA form, the CDR3 reads TGTGCCAGCAGCGTAACAGGCGCCTCCTACGAGCAGTACTTC. This codes for CASSVTGASYEQYF.

The chain carries TRBV9 and TRBJ2-7; possible D gene TRBD2, 5 bases. Per germline, CDR1 SGDLS and CDR2 YYNGEE. The CDR3 loop spans 12 amino acids. V was pared by 6 bases and J by 3 bases, with 10 bases between. In nucleotides, the CDR3 is TGTGCCAGCAACCAGCGGATCTACGAGCAGTACTTC. This codes for CASNQRIYEQYF.

This clone showed up just a few times. V is TRBV19 and J is TRBJ2-7; unclear D gene. Trimming took 3 bases from V and 0 from J, leaving 9 bases between them. This CDR3 is 14 amino acids long. The germline gives CDR1 LNHDA, CDR2 SQIVND (reference sequence). The CDR3 protein is CASSIETGSYEQYF. The CDR3 DNA is TGTGCCAGTAGTATCGAAACGGGCTCCTACGAGCAGTACTTC.

This clone has a handful of counts. The chain is built from TRBV7-2 and TRBJ2-6, with no clear D. The germline V gene encodes CDR1 SGHTA and CDR2 FQGNSA. V lost 2 bases and J lost 1, with 6 bases in between. CDR3 length: 15 residues. CDR3: CASSLSRSGANVLTF. The CDR3 nucleotides read TGTGCCAGCAGCTTATCCCGTTCTGGGGCCAACGTCCTGACTTTC.

Worth noting for this clone: At one of its ends the junction is not consistent with the germline gene, which may arise from a read error. Other DNA sequences from this sample encode an identical CDR3 as well. This chain connects TRBV7-6 to TRBJ2-5; 8 positions match TRBD1. The CDR3 consists of 14 residues. Germline V lookup: CDR1 SGHVS, CDR2 FNYEAQ. DNA for the CDR3: TGTGCCAGCAGCCGGACAGGGTTCCAAGAAACCCAGTACTTC. This gives the protein CASSRTGFQETQYF.

The V call is TRBV29-1, the J call TRBJ2-1, with D unresolved. Trimming shortened V by 7 bases and J by 9 bases, and 19 bases separated the two germline ends. The CDR3 totals 13 residues. Germline V gene data show CDR1 as SQVTM and CDR2 as ANQGSEA. CDR3 region: CSGQLGSIGEQFF. For the CDR3, the DNA is TGCAGCGGTCAGTTGGGTAGCATCGGTGAGCAGTTCTTC.

This clone was observed a few times. The chain uses TRBV6-5 and TRBJ2-5; tentatively, D is TRBD2 (6 bases). CDR3 length: 12 residues. Germline CDR1 and CDR2: MNHEY and SVGAGI. V lost 7 bases, J lost 5 bases, and 11 bases lay in between. The CDR3 bases are TGTGCCAGCACCGGGAGTTCTGAGACCCAGTACTTC. This encodes CASTGSSETQYF.

Only a few counts were recorded for this clone. The chain has TRBV28 and TRBJ1-2; D is ambiguous. V was shortened by 3 bases and J by 4 bases, with 6 bases between the two germline ends. CDR3 length equals 12 residues. The germline CDR1 and CDR2 sequences are MDHEN and SYDVKM. CDR3 loop: CASSFGGYGYTF. For the CDR3, the DNA is TGTGCCAGCAGTTTTGGAGGCTATGGCTACACCTTC.

This clone came up a few times. The gene calls are TRBV5-6 and TRBJ1-1; D is perhaps TRBD1 (6 bases). V lost 3 bases to trimming and J lost 7 bases, with 13 bases between them. Germline loops: CDR1 SGHDT, CDR2 YYEEEE. The CDR3 is 13 amino acids. The CDR3 coding sequence is TGTGCCAGCAGCTCTGACGGACAGTTTGAAGCTTTCTTT. This codes for CASSSDGQFEAFF. The full variable domain, rest sourced from reference TRBV5-6 and TRBJ1-1, is DAGVTQSPTHLIKTRGQQVTLRCSPKSGHDTVSWYQQALGQGPQFIFQYYEEEERQRGNFPDRFSGHQFPNYSSELNVNALLLGDSALYLCASSSDGQFEAFFGQGTRLTVV.

This sequence joins TRBV25-1 and TRBJ2-5; TRBD2 agrees at 12 bases. V was clipped by 5 bases and J by 3 bases; unmatched bases: 7. Germline CDR1 MGHDK, CDR2 SYGVNS. The length of the CDR3 is 16 residues. The CDR3 here is CASSSWTSGKKETQYF. DNA for the CDR3: TGTGCCAGCAGTTCCTGGACTAGCGGGAAAAAAGAGACCCAGTACTTC.

This clone came up a few times. The J gene is TRBJ1-2, the V gene TRBV19; possibly TRBD1 for D (5 bases). This CDR3 has 15 amino acids. The germline V and J ends were trimmed by 0 bases and 6 bases, with 14 bases remaining between them. CDR1 and CDR2 from the germline V gene are LNHDA and SQIVND (reference sequence). CDR3 sequence (DNA): TGTGCCAGTAGTATAGAGCGCAGGGCACAGGATGGCTACACCTTC. Translated: CASSIERRAQDGYTF.

This clone has only a few counts. The V gene is TRBV6-5, the J gene TRBJ2-4; 7 nucleotides match TRBD1. The CDR3 consists of 13 residues. V lost 5 bases and J lost 5; bases outside the gene matches: 3. Germline CDR1 MNHEY, CDR2 SVGAGI. The CDR3 loop is CASSQTGENIQYF. The DNA of the CDR3 is TGTGCCAGCAGTCAAACAGGGGAAAACATTCAGTACTTC.

This rearrangement joins TRBV2 to TRBJ2-5; TRBD2 agrees at 13 bases. The CDR3 consists of 14 residues. J was trimmed by 13 bases and V by 2 bases; bases with no gene match: 7. The germline V gene has CDR1 SNHLY and CDR2 FYNNEI. In DNA, the CDR3 is TGTGCCAGCAGTGAAATGGGACTAGCGGGATCTCTGTACTTC. This sequence encodes CASSEMGLAGSLYF.

The V and J genes are TRBV9 and TRBJ2-7; D might be TRBD2 (7 bases). Trimming shortened V by 0 bases and J by 6 bases, and 16 bases separated the two germline ends. Germline CDR1 is SGDLS and CDR2 is YYNGEE. The CDR3 has 15 amino acids. The CDR3 sequence: CASSVASRGGSEQYF. The CDR3 region has the DNA TGTGCCAGCAGCGTAGCTAGCAGGGGAGGGAGCGAGCAGTACTTC.